These 21 T cell receptor beta chains originate from one sample sequenced in a study of CD8 T cells in ankylosing spondylitis. TCRdb recomputed calls from the 5' RACE reads with MiXCR, one row per CDR3 protein. The sample lists around 430,000 distinct CDR3 sequences; roughly a sixth were seen once. Their specific antigens are unknown. The study's findings and limits: In ankylosing spondylitis blood, a motif of roughly eight highly homologous TCR beta variants appeared characteristic.

The sequencing input was blood, either unsorted or a sorted T cell fraction (not recorded which). These receptors were collected from a male donor with ankylosing spondylitis.

This clonotype has a handful of counts. The CDR3 is CASSPLAPYNEQFF. The CDR3 DNA sequence: TGCGCCAGCAGCCCCCTAGCGCCGTACAATGAGCAGTTCTTC. The genes are TRBV5-1 and TRBJ2-1; weak D call: TRBD2 (6 bases). This CDR3 has 14 amino acids. V was cut by 4 bases and J by 4 bases, with 12 bases left in between. Germline CDR1 SGHRS, CDR2 YFSETQ.

This clonotype was picked up a small number of times. The chain recombines TRBV5-1 with TRBJ1-6, with 7 bases fitting TRBD1. CDR3 length: 14 amino acids. The J segment lost 6 bases and the V segment lost 4 bases, leaving 4 bases of the junction unmatched. Germline V gene data show CDR1 as SGHRS and CDR2 as YFSETQ. Here the CDR3 reads CASSPGQTNSPLHF. In DNA, the CDR3 is TGCGCCAGCAGCCCGGGACAGACTAATTCACCCCTCCACTTT.

CDR3 nucleotide sequence: TGCGCCAGCAGCCCAGGACTAGCGAGGAACACCGGGGAGCTGTTTTTT. Amino acid sequence: CASSPGLARNTGELFF. The V call is TRBV5-1, the J call TRBJ2-2; 9 positions agree with TRBD2. Germline lookup yields CDR1 SGHRS and CDR2 YFSETQ. The CDR3 extends over 16 amino acids. With V trimmed by 4 bases and J by 1 base, 5 bases remained unmatched.

This clonotype was detected a few times. The rearrangement uses TRBV30 and TRBJ2-2; tentatively, D is TRBD2 (5 bases). The CDR3 contains 14 residues. V was clipped by 3 bases and J by 5 bases, with 13 bases between them. Germline V gene sequence: CDR1 GTSNPN, CDR2 SVGIG (reference sequence). The CDR3 reads CAWSLEVLTGELFF. CDR3 nucleotide sequence: TGTGCCTGGAGCCTGGAGGTCCTTACCGGGGAGCTGTTTTTT.

The table lists this clonotype with many counts. The chain employs TRBV12-3 or TRBV12-4 and TRBJ2-1; D not resolved. V was trimmed by 5 bases and J by 5 bases, leaving 4 bases between them. The CDR3 totals 11 residues. This chain's CDR3 is CASSRDNEQFF. CDR3 nucleotide sequence: TGTGCCAGCAGTCGTGACAATGAGCAGTTCTTC.

This clonotype showed up just a few times. The CDR3: CASSQTGSEPQHF. The DNA of the CDR3 is TGTGCCAGTAGTCAGACAGGGTCTGAGCCCCAGCATTTT. The chain links TRBV19 to TRBJ1-5; 7 positions agree with TRBD1. J lost 8 bases, V lost 5 bases, and 6 bases had no gene match. The germline CDR1 and CDR2 sequences are LNHDA and SQIVND (reference sequence). The CDR3 has 13 residues.

This clonotype has more than one count but fewer than ten. The chain couples TRBV4-2 to TRBJ1-4; tentative D call: TRBD1 (6 bases). The CDR3 has 16 residues. CDR1 is LGHNA and CDR2 is YNFKEQ in the germline V gene. The V end was cut by 5 bases, the J end by 0 bases, with 13 bases between. As DNA, the CDR3 is TGTGCCAGCAGCGGGGGACAACAGGCAACTAATGAAAAACTGTTTTTT. This encodes CASSGGQQATNEKLFF.

The genes are TRBV5-1 and TRBJ2-2; tentatively, D is TRBD2 (5 bases). From germline, CDR1 is SGHRS and CDR2 YFSETQ. The CDR3 runs 13 residues. Trimming pared 4 bases from V and 10 bases from J, leaving 14 bases between. The chain's CDR3 is CASSPLGGEELFF. As DNA, the CDR3 is TGCGCCAGCAGCCCCTTAGGAGGTGAGGAGCTGTTTTTT. Based on the CDR3 plus reference TRBV5-1 and TRBJ2-2, the full variable domain is KAGVTQTPRYLIKTRGQQVTLSCSPISGHRSVSWYQQTPGQGLQFLFEYFSETQRNKGNFPGRFSGRQFSNSRSEMNVSTLELGDSALYLCASSPLGGEELFFGEGSRLTVL.

This clonotype showed up just a few times. The chain employs TRBV5-4 and TRBJ2-5; D assignment may be TRBD1 or TRBD2 (5 bases each). Germline CDR1 SGHNT, CDR2 YYREEE (reference sequence). The V gene lost 4 bases and the J gene lost 5 bases, with 15 bases spanning the gap. There are 14 residues in the CDR3. The CDR3 DNA sequence: TGTGCCAGCAGCGACAGAACTAGGTGGGAGACCCAGTACTTC. Protein product: CASSDRTRWETQYF.

This clonotype showed up many times. The chain combines TRBV29-1 with TRBJ2-1; 10 bases match TRBD2. The CDR3 has 13 residues. V dropped 3 bases and J dropped 5; count of bases not matched to a gene: 1. From germline, CDR1 is SQVTM and CDR2 ANQGSEA. CDR3 sequence reads: CSVDGLADNEQFF. The CDR3 DNA reads TGCAGCGTTGATGGACTAGCGGACAATGAGCAGTTCTTC.

The gene calls are TRBV11-2 and TRBJ1-6; a weak D match, TRBD1 (5 bases). Trimming left V 5 bases short and J 3 bases short, with 17 bases between. Germline CDR1 and CDR2: SGHAT and FQNNGV. The CDR3 is 17 amino acids. The CDR3 reads CASSPRGAGNYNSPLHF. As DNA, the CDR3 is TGTGCCAGCAGCCCCCGGGGCGCAGGGAACTATAATTCACCCCTCCACTTT.

The chain links TRBV5-1 to TRBJ2-7, with a tentative D call TRBD2 (5 bases). There are 14 residues in the CDR3. Germline V gene lookup returns CDR1 SGHRS and CDR2 YFSETQ. Trimming took 0 bases from V and 6 from J, leaving 13 bases between them. This CDR3 is CASSLGGLGSEQYF. The CDR3 DNA is TGCGCCAGCAGCTTGGGAGGGTTGGGCTCCGAGCAGTACTTC.

This clonotype was recorded at least ten times. This chain joins TRBV7-9 and TRBJ2-1; TRBD1 agrees at 8 bases. The CDR3 runs to 17 residues. Germline-derived CDR1 and CDR2 are SEHNR and FQNEAQ (reference sequence). Germline trimming cut 5 bases from V and 7 bases from J; bases unmatched to any gene: 16. This chain's CDR3 is CASSPRAQGASRNEQFF. The CDR3 nucleotides are TGTGCCAGCAGCCCTAGAGCCCAGGGGGCTTCTAGGAATGAGCAGTTCTTC.

The chain uses TRBV11-2 and TRBJ2-5; D gene unclear. Trimming took 6 bases from V and 1 from J, leaving 9 bases between them. This CDR3 has 13 residues. Germline V CDR1 and CDR2: SGHAT, FQNNGV. In DNA form, the CDR3 reads TGTGCCAGCAGGAGACCTCCCCAAGAGACCCAGTACTTC. This encodes CASRRPPQETQYF.

This clonotype was counted only a few times. The chain links TRBV6-5 to TRBJ2-5, with D tentatively TRBD2 (6 bases). Germline V CDR1 and CDR2: MNHEY, SVGAGI. Trimming pared 4 bases from V and 2 bases from J, leaving 11 bases between. The CDR3 extends over 14 amino acids. CDR3 amino acids: CASSLWGDQETQYF. The CDR3 region has the DNA TGTGCCAGCAGTTTATGGGGGGATCAAGAGACCCAGTACTTC.

The V and J genes are TRBV4-3 and TRBJ2-7; TRBD2 aligns across 9 bases. Germline trimming cut 4 bases from V and 5 bases from J; bases unmatched to any gene: 15. In germline, CDR1 is LGHNA, CDR2 YSLEER. The CDR3 covers 17 residues. The CDR3 loop reads CASSLYPGGAGGNEQYF. The CDR3 DNA follows: TGCGCCAGCAGCCTATATCCGGGTGGAGCGGGAGGAAACGAGCAGTACTTC.

This clonotype was detected ten times or more. The chain has TRBV20-1 and TRBJ1-5; tentatively, D is TRBD1 (5 bases). Trimming removed 3 bases at V and 0 bases at J, with 9 bases between. Germline V gene lookup returns CDR1 DFQATT and CDR2 SNEGSKA (reference sequence). The CDR3 is 14 residues long. The CDR3 nucleotides read TGCAGTGCTAGTGTAGGGGATAGCAATCAGCCCCAGCATTTT. Protein product: CSASVGDSNQPQHF.

The chain uses TRBV29-1 and TRBJ1-1; unclear D gene. The V and J ends lost 7 bases and 2 bases respectively, with 11 bases between them. Per germline, CDR1 SQVTM and CDR2 ANQGSEA. The CDR3 covers 12 residues. In nucleotides, the CDR3 is TGCAGCGGAAGGAGGGAAAACACTGAAGCTTTCTTT. It codes for CSGRRENTEAFF.

The rearrangement uses TRBV6-6 and TRBJ1-1, with unresolved D. Germline assignment: CDR1 MNHNY and CDR2 SVGAGI (reference sequence). This CDR3 comprises 13 residues. Trimming pared 0 bases from V and 10 bases from J, leaving 12 bases between. This CDR3 reads CASSYSKAARAFF. The CDR3 DNA follows: TGTGCCAGCAGTTACTCGAAAGCCGCCCGAGCTTTCTTT.

The V and J genes are TRBV28 and TRBJ2-3; 12 bases align to TRBD2. Germline V CDR1 and CDR2: MDHEN, SYDVKM. J lost 6 bases, V lost 7 bases, and 17 bases had no gene match. The CDR3 covers 18 residues. The CDR3 coding sequence is TGTGCCAGCACTCAGGCGGGACTAGCGGGCGGGGGTAAGGATACGCAGTATTTT. It codes for CASTQAGLAGGGKDTQYF.

This clonotype was seen many times. The chain recombines TRBV10-3 with TRBJ1-1; 9 bases are a match to TRBD1. CDR3 size: 17 residues. V dropped 3 bases and J dropped 5; count of bases not matched to a gene: 13. The V gene's germline CDR1 is ENHRY and CDR2 SYGVKD. The CDR3 DNA is TGTGCCATCAGTGAAGGAATCACAGGGGGCTCGAGGACTGAAGCTTTCTTT. Translation gives CAISEGITGGSRTEAFF.